Each of the 13 T cell receptor beta chains below was sequenced from the same sample in a study of blood T cell repertoires in COVID-19. The protocol was immunoSEQ multiplex PCR, while the TCRdb copy is restricted to in-frame clones and leaves out a portion. This table holds 130,000 or so clones, more than 60% found once. The sequenced material came from peripheral blood. These TCRs come from a man aged 50 to 59 with acute or convalescent COVID-19.

This chain joins TRBV12-3 or TRBV12-4 and TRBJ2-3; no firm D call. Trimming pared 1 base from V and 2 bases from J, leaving 4 bases between. CDR3 size: 13 residues. The CDR3 DNA reads TGTGCCAGCAGTTTAGGTCTCACAGATACGCAGTATTTT. Amino acids: CASSLGLTDTQYF.

The chain couples TRBV3-1 (or the pseudogene TRBV3-2) to TRBJ1-4, with D hard to call. The CDR3 loop spans 14 amino acids. Between the trimmed V and J ends, which lost 1 base and 6 bases, there was a span of 9 bases. Germline V gives CDR1 LGHDT, CDR2 YNNKEL (reference sequence). CDR3 in DNA: TGTGCCAGCAGCCAAGTGGCGGGATATGAAAAACTGTTTTTT. It yields the protein CASSQVAGYEKLFF.

This clone was detected only a few times. J is TRBJ1-4 and V is TRBV5-1; TRBD1 agrees at 7 bases. This CDR3 region has 14 residues. The V gene end was trimmed by 2 bases and the J gene end by 5 bases; junction bases not matched to a gene: 3. Germline V gene sequence: CDR1 SGHRS, CDR2 YFSETQ. DNA for the CDR3: TGCGCCAGCAGCTTCGGGACAGCAAATGAAAAACTGTTTTTT. Protein sequence: CASSFGTANEKLFF.

By frequency in the sample, this clone is medium-sized (0.01 to 0.1%). The V and J genes are TRBV5-1 and TRBJ1-4; a weak D match, TRBD1 (5 bases). Trimming took off 5 bases at V and 8 bases at J, with 19 bases between the two ends. The CDR3 sequence is 15 residues long. Germline-derived CDR1 and CDR2 are SGHRS and YFSETQ. The DNA for the CDR3 is TGCGCCAGCAGTTTTGGACCCACGACAGAAGAAAAACTGTTTTTT. It yields the protein CASSFGPTTEEKLFF.

The count of this clone is one. The V call is TRBV5-1, the J call TRBJ1-2, with TRBD1 matching over 8 bases. Germline loops: CDR1 SGHRS, CDR2 YFSETQ. Trimming cost V 2 bases and J 7 bases; bases outside gene matches: 7. The CDR3 totals 14 residues. The CDR3 region has the DNA TGCGCCAGCAGCTTTCAACAGGGGGATCTTGGCTACACCTTC. Amino acid sequence: CASSFQQGDLGYTF. Full variable domain (remainder filled in from reference TRBV5-1 and TRBJ1-2): KAGVTQTPRYLIKTRGQQVTLSCSPISGHRSVSWYQQTPGQGLQFLFEYFSETQRNKGNFPGRFSGRQFSNSRSEMNVSTLELGDSALYLCASSFQQGDLGYTFGSGTRLTVV.

The chain links TRBV7-7 to TRBJ2-3; the match to TRBD1 covers 7 bases. The germline V gene encodes CDR1 SSHAT and CDR2 FNYEAQ (reference sequence). V trimming: 3 bases; J trimming: 4 bases; junction bases outside the gene matches: 4. This CDR3 is built from 14 residues. CDR3 bases: TGTGCCAGCAGCTTGGGACAGACCCCAGATACGCAGTATTTT. It encodes CASSLGQTPDTQYF. The complete variable domain, with remaining parts taken from reference TRBV7-7 and TRBJ2-3, reads GAGVSQSPRYKVTKRGQDVTLRCDPISSHATLYWYQQALGQGPEFLTYFNYEAQPDKSGLPSDRFSAERPEGSISTLTIQRTEQRDSAMYRCASSLGQTPDTQYFGPGTRLTVL.

J is TRBJ1-1 and V is TRBV11-2; D uncertain. The CDR3 spans 14 residues. Germline-derived CDR1 and CDR2 are SGHAT and FQNNGV. V lost 1 base and J lost 0, with 6 bases in between. This CDR3 is CASSLAGMNTEAFF. In nucleotides, the CDR3 is TGTGCCAGCAGCTTAGCGGGGATGAACACTGAAGCTTTCTTT.

In its sample, this clone was seen once. J is TRBJ2-2 and V is TRBV5-5, with 7 bases lining up with TRBD2. J lost 3 bases, V lost 1 base, and 6 bases had no gene match. This CDR3 contains 16 residues. Germline CDR1 is SGHKS and CDR2 is YYEKEE (reference sequence). The CDR3 DNA reads as TGTGCCAGCAGCTTGTTCGGGGGGTCTGACACCGGGGAGCTGTTTTTT. Protein: CASSLFGGSDTGELFF.

The chain recombines TRBV9 with TRBJ1-2; tentatively, D is TRBD1 (5 bases). Trimming pared 0 bases from V and 3 bases from J, leaving 12 bases between. The CDR3 length is 15 residues. Germline CDR1 reads SGDLS; CDR2 reads YYNGEE. CDR3 in amino acids: CASSVGGDPDYGYTF. CDR3 DNA: TGTGCCAGCAGCGTAGGGGGGGACCCAGACTATGGCTACACCTTC.

The CDR3: CASSLGWTGENTEAFF. The CDR3 DNA is TGCGCCAGCAGCTTGGGGTGGACAGGGGAGAACACTGAAGCTTTCTTT. V and J are TRBV5-1 and TRBJ1-1; 9 bases fit TRBD1. Unmatched junction bases numbered 4, after V lost 0 bases and J lost 1 base. Germline CDR1 is SGHRS and CDR2 is YFSETQ. CDR3 length equals 16 residues.

The rearrangement links TRBV5-4 to TRBJ1-5, with D perhaps matching TRBD1 (5 bases). CDR1 is SGHNT and CDR2 is YYREEE in the germline V gene (reference sequence). The CDR3 covers 14 residues. Trimming took 3 bases from V and 7 from J, leaving 14 bases between them. The CDR3 is CASSSGGSGQPQHF. The CDR3 region has the DNA TGTGCCAGCAGCTCCGGGGGTTCTGGGCAGCCCCAGCATTTT.

V usage is TRBV5-1 and J usage is TRBJ2-1, with D perhaps matching TRBD1 (6 bases). Germline assignment: CDR1 SGHRS and CDR2 YFSETQ. This CDR3 has 16 amino acids. V lost 4 bases and J 4 bases, leaving 18 bases between the germline ends. The CDR3 sequence is CASSPQGHAFYNEQFF. CDR3 DNA sequence: TGCGCCAGCAGCCCCCAGGGACATGCCTTTTACAATGAGCAGTTCTTC.

Of note for this clone: The sample contains more than one DNA sequence encoding this CDR3. The V call is TRBV27, the J call TRBJ1-5, with 9 bases fitting TRBD1. V lost 7 bases, J lost 7 bases, and 11 bases stayed unmatched. This CDR3 comprises 15 residues. In germline, CDR1 is MNHEY, CDR2 SMNVEV (reference sequence). The CDR3 sequence: CASNIRTGEGQPQHF. The CDR3 nucleotides are TGTGCCAGCAATATAAGGACAGGGGAGGGCCAGCCCCAGCATTTT.